Listed here is a single T cell receptor (beta chain). What it binds is unknown. Sequenced by immunoSEQ multiplex PCR; TCRdb stores in-frame clones only, minus some. The table has tens of thousands of clones, around 83% seen once. The germline V gene encodes CDR1 SNHLY and CDR2 FYNNEI. The CDR3 has 13 amino acids. V was clipped by 6 bases and J by 5 bases, with 14 bases between them. This sample was included in a study of OX40 agonist ivuxolimab in advanced cancers. Study-wide background: The dose of intravenous ivuxolimab that patients received every 2 weeks ranged from 0.01 to 10 mg/kg. Broader study findings: Partial responders dosed at 0.1-3.0 mg/kg displayed clonal expansion ranking among the lowest.

The source material was CD4+ or CD8+ T cells sorted from blood, sampled in a trial of the OX40 agonist ivuxolimab. This receptor was taken from an adult with an advanced solid tumor such as melanoma, head and neck, liver or kidney cancer. This chain links TRBV2 with TRBJ2-7; D is perhaps TRBD1 (6 bases). The CDR3 DNA reads as TGTGCCAGCAGGGGGGCCATCGGCGACGAGCAGTACTTC. Its protein is CASRGAIGDEQYF.